Listed here is a single TCR beta chain. The CDR3 spans 14 residues. Germline values: CDR1 MDHEN, CDR2 SYDVKM. V gave up 7 bases and J gave up 8 bases, with 17 bases separating them. The source of the sample is a study of blood T cell repertoires in COVID-19. Looking at the study overall: Spain, Italy and the United States supplied samples that represented acute and convalescent COVID-19. PBMCs, B-cell-depleted T cells, or T cells provided the cDNA or gDNA that made up the material.

Clones were read by immunoSEQ multiplex PCR, and TCRdb kept only the in-frame ones, dropping some. The data contain approximately 74,000 clones, approximately 89% of them singletons. The J gene is TRBJ1-4, the V gene TRBV28, with TRBD1 as a possible D gene (6 bases). This sequence was found in a woman between 55 and 75 years old with acute or convalescent COVID-19. The sequencing sample was made of peripheral blood. The CDR3 sequence: CASMPQGLGEKLFF. The CDR3 coding sequence is TGTGCCAGCATGCCCCAGGGGCTCGGGGAAAAACTGTTTTTT.